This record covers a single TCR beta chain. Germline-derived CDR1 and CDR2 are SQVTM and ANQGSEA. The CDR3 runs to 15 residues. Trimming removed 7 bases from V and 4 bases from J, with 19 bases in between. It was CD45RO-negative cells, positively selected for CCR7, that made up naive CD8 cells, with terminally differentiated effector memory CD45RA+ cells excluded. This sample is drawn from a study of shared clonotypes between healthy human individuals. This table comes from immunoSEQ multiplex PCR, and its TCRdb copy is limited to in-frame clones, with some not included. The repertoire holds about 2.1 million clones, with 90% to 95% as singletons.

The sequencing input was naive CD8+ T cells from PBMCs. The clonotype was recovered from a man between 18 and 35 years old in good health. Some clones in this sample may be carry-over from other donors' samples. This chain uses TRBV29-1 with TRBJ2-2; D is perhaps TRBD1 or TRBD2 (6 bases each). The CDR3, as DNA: TGCAGCGGCCTGGGCGGGACACCCTTCACCGGGGAGCTGTTTTTT. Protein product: CSGLGGTPFTGELFF.